This T cell receptor beta chain was captured by sequencing in a study of blood T cell repertoires in COVID-19. Profiled with immunoSEQ multiplex PCR; TCRdb holds only in-frame clones, not every one. The sample consists of around 300,000 clones, under 90% of them appearing once. Germline lookup yields CDR1 SGHRS and CDR2 YFSETQ. Trimming at V came to 2 bases and at J to 1 base, leaving 7 bases not matched to a gene. The length of the CDR3 is 16 residues. This chain uses TRBV5-1 with TRBJ2-5; 8 bases align to TRBD1. The source of this sequence is a woman in her 30s with COVID-19, enrolled during active disease. The sequenced sample consisted of peripheral blood. CDR3 sequence reads: CASSLQGEWSQETQYF. The CDR3 DNA reads as TGCGCCAGCAGCTTACAGGGGGAATGGTCCCAAGAGACCCAGTACTTC.